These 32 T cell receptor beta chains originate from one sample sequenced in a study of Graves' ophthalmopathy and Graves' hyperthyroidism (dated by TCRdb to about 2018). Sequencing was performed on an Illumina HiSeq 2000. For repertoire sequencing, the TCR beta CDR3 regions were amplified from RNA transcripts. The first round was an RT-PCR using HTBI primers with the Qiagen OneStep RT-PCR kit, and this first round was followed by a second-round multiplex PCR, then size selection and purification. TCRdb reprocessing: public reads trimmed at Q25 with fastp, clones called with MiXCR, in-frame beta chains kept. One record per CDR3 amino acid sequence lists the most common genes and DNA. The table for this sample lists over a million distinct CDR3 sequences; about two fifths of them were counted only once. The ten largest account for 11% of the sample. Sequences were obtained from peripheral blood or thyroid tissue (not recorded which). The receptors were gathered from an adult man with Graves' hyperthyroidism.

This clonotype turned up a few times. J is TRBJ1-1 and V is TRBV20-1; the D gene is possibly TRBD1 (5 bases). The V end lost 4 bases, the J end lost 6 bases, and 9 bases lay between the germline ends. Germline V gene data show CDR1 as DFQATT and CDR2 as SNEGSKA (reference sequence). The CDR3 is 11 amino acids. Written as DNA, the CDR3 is TGCAGTGCTACCGGGACTTCTGAAGCTTTCTTT. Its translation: CSATGTSEAFF.

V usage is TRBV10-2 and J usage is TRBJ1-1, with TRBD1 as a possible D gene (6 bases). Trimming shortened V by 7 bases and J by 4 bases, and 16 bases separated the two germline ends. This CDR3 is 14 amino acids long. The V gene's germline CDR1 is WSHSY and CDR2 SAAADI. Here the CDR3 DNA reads TGCGCCAGCAACCATATGGGGGCGGGCACTGAAGCTTTCTTT. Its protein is CASNHMGAGTEAFF.

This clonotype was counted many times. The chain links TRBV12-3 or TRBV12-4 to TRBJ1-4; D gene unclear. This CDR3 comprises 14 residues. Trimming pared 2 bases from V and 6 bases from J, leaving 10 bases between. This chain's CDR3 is CASSLLSGDEKLFF. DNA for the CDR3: TGTGCCAGCAGTTTACTCTCCGGGGATGAAAAACTGTTTTTT.

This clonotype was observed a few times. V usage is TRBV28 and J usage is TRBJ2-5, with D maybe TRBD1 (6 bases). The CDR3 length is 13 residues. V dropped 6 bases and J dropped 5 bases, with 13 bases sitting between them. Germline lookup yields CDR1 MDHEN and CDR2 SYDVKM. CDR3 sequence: CASRQGSIETQYF. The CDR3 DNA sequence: TGTGCCAGCAGGCAGGGGTCTATTGAGACCCAGTACTTC.

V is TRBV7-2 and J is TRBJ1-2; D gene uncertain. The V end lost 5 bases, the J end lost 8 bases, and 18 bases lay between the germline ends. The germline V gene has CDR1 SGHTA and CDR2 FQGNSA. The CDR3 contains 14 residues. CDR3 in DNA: TGTGCCAGCAGCGTTGAATCTTCCTCCCGGGGCTACACCTTC. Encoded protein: CASSVESSSRGYTF.

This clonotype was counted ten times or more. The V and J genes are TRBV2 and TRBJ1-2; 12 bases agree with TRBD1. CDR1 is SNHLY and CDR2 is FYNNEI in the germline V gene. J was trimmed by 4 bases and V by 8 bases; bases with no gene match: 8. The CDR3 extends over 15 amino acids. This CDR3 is CASGRGTGGPYGYTF. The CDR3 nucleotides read TGTGCCAGCGGCCGGGGGACAGGGGGCCCCTATGGCTACACCTTC.

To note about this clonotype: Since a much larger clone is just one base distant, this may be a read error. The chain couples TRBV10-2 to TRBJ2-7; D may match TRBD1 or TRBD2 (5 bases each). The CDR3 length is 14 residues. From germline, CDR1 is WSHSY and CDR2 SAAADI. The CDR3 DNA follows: TGCGCCGGCAGTGATGGGGGTTGGGACTACGAGCAGTACTTC. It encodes CAGSDGGWDYEQYF.

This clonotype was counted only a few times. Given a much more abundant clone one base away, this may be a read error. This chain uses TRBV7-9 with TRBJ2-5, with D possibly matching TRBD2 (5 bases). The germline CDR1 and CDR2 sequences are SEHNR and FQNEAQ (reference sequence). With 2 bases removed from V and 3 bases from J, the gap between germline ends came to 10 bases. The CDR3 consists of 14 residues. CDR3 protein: CASSLFGEEETQYF. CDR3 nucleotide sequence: TGTGCCAGCAGCTTATTCGGGGAAGAAGAGACCCAGTACTTC.

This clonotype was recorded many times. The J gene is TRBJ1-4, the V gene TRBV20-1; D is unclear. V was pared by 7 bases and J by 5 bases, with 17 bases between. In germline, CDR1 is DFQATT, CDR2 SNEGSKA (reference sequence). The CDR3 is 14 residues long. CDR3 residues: CSGAVETGNEKLFF. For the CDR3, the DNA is TGCAGTGGTGCGGTAGAGACCGGAAATGAAAAACTGTTTTTT.

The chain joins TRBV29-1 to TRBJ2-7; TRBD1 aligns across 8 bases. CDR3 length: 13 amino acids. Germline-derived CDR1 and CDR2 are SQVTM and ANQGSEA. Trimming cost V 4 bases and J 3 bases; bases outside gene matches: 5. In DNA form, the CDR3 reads TGCAGCGTTGGACAGGGGCGCCTCTACGAGCAGTACTTC. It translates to CSVGQGRLYEQYF.

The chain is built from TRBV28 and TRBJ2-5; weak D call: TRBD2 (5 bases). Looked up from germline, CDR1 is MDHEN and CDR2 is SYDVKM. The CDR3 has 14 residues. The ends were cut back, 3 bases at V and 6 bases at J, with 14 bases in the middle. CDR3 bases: TGTGCCAGCAGTTTCCGAGGGTGGGCGCAGACCCAGTACTTC. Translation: CASSFRGWAQTQYF.

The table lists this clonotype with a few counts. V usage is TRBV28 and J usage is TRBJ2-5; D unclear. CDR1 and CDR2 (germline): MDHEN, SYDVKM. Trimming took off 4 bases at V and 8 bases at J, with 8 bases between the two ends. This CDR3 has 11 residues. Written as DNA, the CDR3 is TGTGCCAGCAGTTCCCCCGGAACCCAGTACTTC. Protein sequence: CASSSPGTQYF. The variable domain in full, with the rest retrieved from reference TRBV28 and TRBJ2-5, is DVKVTQSSRYLVKRTGEKVFLECVQDMDHENMFWYRQDPGLGLRLIYFSYDVKMKEKGDIPEGYSVSREKKERFSLILESASTNQTSMYLCASSSPGTQYFGPGTRLLVL.

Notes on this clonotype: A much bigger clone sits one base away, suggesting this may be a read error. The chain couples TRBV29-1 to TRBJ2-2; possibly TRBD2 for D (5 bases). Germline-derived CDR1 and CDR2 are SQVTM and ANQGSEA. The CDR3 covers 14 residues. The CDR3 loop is CSVRSANGAGELLF. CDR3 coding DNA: TGCAGCGTCCGATCAGCCAACGGCGCCGGGGAGCTGCTTTTT.

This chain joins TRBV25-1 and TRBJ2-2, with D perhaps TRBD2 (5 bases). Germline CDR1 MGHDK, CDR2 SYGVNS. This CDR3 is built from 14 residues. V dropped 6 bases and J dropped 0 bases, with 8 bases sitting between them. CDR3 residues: CASSPSPNTGELFF. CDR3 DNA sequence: TGTGCCAGCAGCCCTAGCCCGAACACCGGGGAGCTGTTTTTT.

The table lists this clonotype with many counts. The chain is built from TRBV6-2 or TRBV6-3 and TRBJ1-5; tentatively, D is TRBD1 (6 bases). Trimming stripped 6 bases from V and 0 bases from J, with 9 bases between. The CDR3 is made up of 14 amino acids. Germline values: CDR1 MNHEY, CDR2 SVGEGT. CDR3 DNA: TGTGCCAGCAGCGGACAGCATAGCAATCAGCCCCAGCATTTT. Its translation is CASSGQHSNQPQHF.

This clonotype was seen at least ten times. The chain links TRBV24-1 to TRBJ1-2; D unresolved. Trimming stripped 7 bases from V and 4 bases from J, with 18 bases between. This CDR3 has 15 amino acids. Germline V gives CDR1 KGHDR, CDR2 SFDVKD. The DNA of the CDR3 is TGTGCCACCAGCCATTCCCGAGAGGGAAGCTATGGCTACACCTTC. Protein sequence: CATSHSREGSYGYTF.

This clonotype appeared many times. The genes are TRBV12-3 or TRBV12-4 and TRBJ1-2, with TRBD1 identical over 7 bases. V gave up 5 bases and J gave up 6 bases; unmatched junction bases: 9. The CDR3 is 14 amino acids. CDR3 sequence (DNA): TGTGCCAGCAGTCCCGACGACAGGGTTCATGGCTACACCTTC. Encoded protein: CASSPDDRVHGYTF.

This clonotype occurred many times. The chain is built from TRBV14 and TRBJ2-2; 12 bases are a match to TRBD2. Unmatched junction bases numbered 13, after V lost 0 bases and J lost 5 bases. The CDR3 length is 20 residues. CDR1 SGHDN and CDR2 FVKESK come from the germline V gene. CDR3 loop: CASSQDRNLAGGPSTGELFF. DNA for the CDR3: TGTGCCAGCAGCCAAGATAGAAATCTAGCGGGAGGGCCGTCGACCGGGGAGCTGTTTTTT.

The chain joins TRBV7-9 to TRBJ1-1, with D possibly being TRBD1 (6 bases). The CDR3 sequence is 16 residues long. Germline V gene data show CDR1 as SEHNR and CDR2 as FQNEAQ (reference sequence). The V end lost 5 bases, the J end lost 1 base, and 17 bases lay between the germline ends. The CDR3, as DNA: TGTGCCAGCAGCAAAACAGGGCTAAAACCGAACACTGAAGCTTTCTTT. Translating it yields CASSKTGLKPNTEAFF.

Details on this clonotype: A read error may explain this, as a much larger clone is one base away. The CDR3 coding sequence is TGTGCCAGTAGTGTCCGCGGGCCCTCCTACGAGCAGTACTTC. As protein: CASSVRGPSYEQYF. The rearrangement links TRBV19 to TRBJ2-7; the D gene is possibly TRBD2 (5 bases). Trimming shortened V by 5 bases and J by 0 bases, and 11 bases separated the two germline ends. The germline CDR1 and CDR2 sequences are LNHDA and SQIVND (reference sequence). There are 14 residues in the CDR3.

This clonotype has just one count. In DNA, the CDR3 is TGTGCCAGCAGCAGCGCCGGACAGGGGGCGATACTCATGAACACTGAAGCTTTCTTT. Its protein is CASSSAGQGAILMNTEAFF. The chain combines TRBV7-2 with TRBJ1-1, with 11 nucleotides matching TRBD1. Looked up from germline, CDR1 is SGHTA and CDR2 is FQGNSA. V was clipped by 5 bases and J by 0 bases; unmatched bases: 14. The CDR3 runs to 19 residues.

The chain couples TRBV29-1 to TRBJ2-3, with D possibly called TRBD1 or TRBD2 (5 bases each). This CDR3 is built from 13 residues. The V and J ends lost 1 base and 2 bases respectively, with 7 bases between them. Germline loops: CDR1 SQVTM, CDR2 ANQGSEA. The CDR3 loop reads CSVEGGPTDTQYF. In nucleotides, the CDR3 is TGCAGCGTTGAAGGGGGACCCACAGATACGCAGTATTTT.

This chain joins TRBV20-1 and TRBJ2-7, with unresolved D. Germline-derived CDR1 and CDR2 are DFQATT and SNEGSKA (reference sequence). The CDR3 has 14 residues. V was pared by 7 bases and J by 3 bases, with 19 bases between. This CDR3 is CSVSANQINYEQYF. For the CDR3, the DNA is TGCAGTGTATCGGCGAACCAGATAAACTACGAGCAGTACTTC.

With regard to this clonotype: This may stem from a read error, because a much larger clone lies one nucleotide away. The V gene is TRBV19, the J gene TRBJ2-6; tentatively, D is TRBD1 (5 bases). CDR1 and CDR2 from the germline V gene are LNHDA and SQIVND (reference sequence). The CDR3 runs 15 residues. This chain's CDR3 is CASARGASGANVLAF. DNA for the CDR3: TGTGCCAGCGCGAGAGGAGCCTCTGGGGCCAACGTCCTGGCTTTC. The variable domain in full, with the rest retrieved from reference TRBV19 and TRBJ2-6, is DGGITQSPKYLFRKEGQNVTLSCEQNLNHDAMYWYRQDPGQGLRLIYYSQIVNDFQKGDIAEGYSVSREKKESFPLTVTSAQKNPTAFYLCASARGASGANVLAFGAGSRLTVL.

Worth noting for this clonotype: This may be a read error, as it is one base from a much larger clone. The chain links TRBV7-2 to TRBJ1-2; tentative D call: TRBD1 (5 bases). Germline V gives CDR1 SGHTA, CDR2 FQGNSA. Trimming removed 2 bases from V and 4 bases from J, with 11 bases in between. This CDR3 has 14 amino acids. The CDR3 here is CASSLLDRPYGYTF. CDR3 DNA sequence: TGTGCCAGCAGCTTACTTGACAGACCCTATGGCTACACCTTC.

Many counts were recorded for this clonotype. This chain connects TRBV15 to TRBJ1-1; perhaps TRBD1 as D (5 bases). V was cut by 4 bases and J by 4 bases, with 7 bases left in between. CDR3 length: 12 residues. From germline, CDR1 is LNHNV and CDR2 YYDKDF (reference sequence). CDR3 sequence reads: CATSTTGTEAFF. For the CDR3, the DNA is TGTGCCACCAGCACAACAGGCACTGAAGCTTTCTTT.

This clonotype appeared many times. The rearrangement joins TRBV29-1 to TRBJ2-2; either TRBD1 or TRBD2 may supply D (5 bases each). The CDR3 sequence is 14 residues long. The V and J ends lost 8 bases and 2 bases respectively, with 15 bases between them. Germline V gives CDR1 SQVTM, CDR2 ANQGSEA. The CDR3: CSTRGTVNTGELFF. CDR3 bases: TGCAGCACAAGAGGGACGGTTAACACCGGGGAGCTGTTTTTT.

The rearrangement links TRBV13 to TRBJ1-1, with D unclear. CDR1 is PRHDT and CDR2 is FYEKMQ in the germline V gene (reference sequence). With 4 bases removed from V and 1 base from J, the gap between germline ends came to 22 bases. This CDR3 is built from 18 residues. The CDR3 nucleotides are TGTGCCAGCAGCTCGCAACACCGACGAGTCCAAGCGAACACTGAAGCTTTCTTT. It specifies CASSSQHRRVQANTEAFF.

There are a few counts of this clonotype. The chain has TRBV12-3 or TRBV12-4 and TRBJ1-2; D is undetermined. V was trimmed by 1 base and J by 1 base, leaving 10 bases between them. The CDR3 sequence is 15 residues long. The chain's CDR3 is CASSLGKTFNYGYTF. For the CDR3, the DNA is TGTGCCAGCAGTTTAGGGAAGACCTTTAACTATGGCTACACCTTC.

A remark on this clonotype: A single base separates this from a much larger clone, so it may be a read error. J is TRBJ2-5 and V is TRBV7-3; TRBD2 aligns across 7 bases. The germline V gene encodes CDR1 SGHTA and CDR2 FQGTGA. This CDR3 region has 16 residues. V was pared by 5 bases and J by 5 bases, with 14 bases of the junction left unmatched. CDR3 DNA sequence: TGTGCCAGCAGCACCCAAGGGAGGGGAGGAGGCGAGACCCAGTACTTC. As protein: CASSTQGRGGGETQYF.

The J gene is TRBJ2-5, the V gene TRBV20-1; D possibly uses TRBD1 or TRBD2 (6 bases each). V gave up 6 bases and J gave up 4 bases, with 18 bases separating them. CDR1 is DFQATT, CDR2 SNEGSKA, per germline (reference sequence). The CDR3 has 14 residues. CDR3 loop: CSADRRGRGETQYF. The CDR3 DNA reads TGCAGTGCCGACAGGAGGGGTCGTGGAGAGACCCAGTACTTC.

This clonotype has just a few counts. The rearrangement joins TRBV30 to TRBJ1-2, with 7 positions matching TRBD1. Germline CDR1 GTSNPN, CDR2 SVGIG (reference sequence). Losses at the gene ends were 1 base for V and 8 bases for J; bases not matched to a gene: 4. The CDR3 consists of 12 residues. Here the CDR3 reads CAWSETGYGYTF. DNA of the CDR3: TGTGCCTGGAGTGAGACAGGGTACGGCTACACCTTC.